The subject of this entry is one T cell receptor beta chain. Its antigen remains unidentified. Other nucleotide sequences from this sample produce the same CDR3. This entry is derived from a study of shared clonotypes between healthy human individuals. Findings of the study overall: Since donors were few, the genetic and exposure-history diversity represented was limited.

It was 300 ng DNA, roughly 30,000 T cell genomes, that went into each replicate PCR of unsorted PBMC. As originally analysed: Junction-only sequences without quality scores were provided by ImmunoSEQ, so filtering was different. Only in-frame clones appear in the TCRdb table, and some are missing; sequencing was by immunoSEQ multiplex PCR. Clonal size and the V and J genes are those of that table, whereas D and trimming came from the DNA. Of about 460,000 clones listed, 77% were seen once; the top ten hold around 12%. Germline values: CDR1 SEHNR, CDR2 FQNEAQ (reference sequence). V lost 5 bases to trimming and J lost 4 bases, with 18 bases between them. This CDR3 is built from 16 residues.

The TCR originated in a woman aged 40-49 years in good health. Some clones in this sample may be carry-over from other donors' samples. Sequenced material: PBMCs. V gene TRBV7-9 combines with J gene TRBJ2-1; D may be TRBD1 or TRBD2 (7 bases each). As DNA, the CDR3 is TGTGCCAGCAGCCCCAGGGGGGGTAGCGCTTACAATGAGCAGTTCTTC. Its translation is CASSPRGGSAYNEQFF.